The rows below give T cell receptor beta chains drawn from one sample of a study of cytomegalovirus exposure and HLA in healthy donors. TCRdb's table, derived via immunoSEQ multiplex PCR, lists solely in-frame clones and lacks some. The data contain 150,000 to 200,000 clones, about 70% of them seen just once; the ten biggest clones take up roughly 4.4%. The material sequenced was PBMCs. The receptors were gathered from a woman under 30 in good health and CMV-seropositive. CDR3s include the opening cysteine and the closing phenylalanine or tryptophan. A D gene is named only where the DNA matches it firmly. Only some rows state a clone size, as once, few, many or a class for expanded clones.

j_call v_call d_call clone_size cdr3_nt cdr3_aa
TRBJ2-2 TRBV5-1 TRBD1 few TGCGCCAGCAGCTCTCGTCCCGGGACAGGGGGCGGCACCGGGGAGCTGTTTTTT CASSSRPGTGGGTGELFF
TRBJ1-5 TRBV29-1 TRBD1 . TGCAGCGTCCAACAGGGGGAGTATCAGCCCCAGCATTTT CSVQQGEYQPQHF
TRBJ2-1 TRBV11-3 TRBD1 . TGTGCCAGCAGCCAACTGACAGGGGGCCTCAATGAGCAGTTCTTC CASSQLTGGLNEQFF
TRBJ2-1 TRBV5-1 TRBD1 . TGCGCCAGCAGGGCGGCCGGGACAGGGGGAAATGAGCAGTTCTTC CASRAAGTGGNEQFF
TRBJ2-7 TRBV28 . . TGTGCCAGCAGTCCTGCTATGTACGAGCAGTACTTC CASSPAMYEQYF
TRBJ2-5 TRBV9 TRBD2 . TGTGCCAGCAGCGTAGTAGCGGGGGCCCAAGAGACCCAGTACTTC CASSVVAGAQETQYF
TRBJ1-1 TRBV28 TRBD1 . TGTGCCAGCAGCTGGACAGGGGGGGGGAAGACTGAAGCTTTCTTT CASSWTGGGKTEAFF
TRBJ2-3 TRBV5-1 . . TGCGCCAGCCGTCGAGGCACAGATACGCAGTATTTT CASRRGTDTQYF
TRBJ2-7 TRBV6-6 TRBD1 . TGTGCCAGCAGTGGAGCCGGGACAGGGGAGGACGAGCAGTACTTC CASSGAGTGEDEQYF
TRBJ2-7 TRBV29-1 . . TGCAGCGTCCGGGACTCCTACGAGCAGTACTTC CSVRDSYEQYF
TRBJ2-1 TRBV29-1 . . TGCAGCGTGGGGGGGCCAGCCTACAATGAGCAGTTCTTC CSVGGPAYNEQFF
TRBJ2-1 TRBV7-9 TRBD1 . TGTGCCACCAGGGGGACAGATGCCTACAATGAGCAGTTCTTC CATRGTDAYNEQFF
TRBJ1-4 TRBV18 . . TGTGCCAGCTCATCGGGGTCGGCCTCAAATGAAAAACTGTTTTTT CASSSGSASNEKLFF
TRBJ1-5 TRBV7-8 TRBD1 . TGTGCCAGCACCCAAGGGACAGGGGGAACTAGCAATCAGCCCCAGCATTTT CASTQGTGGTSNQPQHF
TRBJ2-3 TRBV7-9 . . TGTGCCAGCAGCTTTTTGCGGTGGGCAGATACGCAGTATTTT CASSFLRWADTQYF
TRBJ2-7 TRBV4-1 TRBD2 . TGCGCCAGCAGCCACACGGGACTAGCGGGATACATAGCCGCCGAGCAGTACTTC CASSHTGLAGYIAAEQYF
TRBJ1-2 TRBV30 . . TGTGCCTGGAGGAGAAACTATGGCTACACCTTC CAWRRNYGYTF